This is a list of T cell receptor beta chains from one sample in a study of blood T cell repertoires in COVID-19. Only in-frame clones appear in the TCRdb table, and some are missing; sequencing was by immunoSEQ multiplex PCR. Among roughly 250,000 clones, 88% were seen once, and the ten largest hold 0.65% to 0.9%. Specimen: peripheral blood. The receptor set was obtained from a woman aged 25 to 39 with acute or convalescent COVID-19. The CDR3 runs from the conserved cysteine through the conserved F or W. A D gene is named only where the DNA matches it firmly. Not every row has a clone size; where given, it reads once, few, many or a size class.

v_gene: TRBV3-1/TRBV3-2; abundance: -; d_gene: -; j_gene: TRBJ2-1; CDR3aa: CASSQTLDNEQFF; CDR3nt: TGTGCCAGCAGCCAAACTTTGGACAATGAGCAGTTCTTC
v_gene: TRBV27; abundance: once; d_gene: -; j_gene: TRBJ1-6; CDR3aa: CASSWTVVDNSPLHF; CDR3nt: TGTGCCAGCAGTTGGACAGTCGTCGATAATTCACCCCTCCACTTT
v_gene: TRBV4-1; abundance: -; d_gene: -; j_gene: TRBJ2-5; CDR3aa: CASSRTQGRQETQYF; CDR3nt: TGCGCCAGCAGCCGCACACAGGGCCGCCAAGAGACCCAGTACTTC
v_gene: TRBV27; abundance: -; d_gene: TRBD2; j_gene: TRBJ2-2; CDR3aa: CASNPGGGLAFSGELFF; CDR3nt: TGTGCCAGCAACCCGGGGGGGGGACTAGCGTTTTCCGGGGAGCTGTTTTTT
v_gene: TRBV29-1; abundance: -; d_gene: TRBD2; j_gene: TRBJ2-3; CDR3aa: CSGTMTSGRTDTQYF; CDR3nt: TGCAGCGGGACCATGACTAGCGGGAGAACAGATACGCAGTATTTT
v_gene: TRBV19; abundance: -; d_gene: TRBD2; j_gene: TRBJ2-1; CDR3aa: CASSIGLAGVRSEQFF; CDR3nt: TGTGCCAGTAGTATCGGGCTAGCGGGAGTTAGGAGTGAGCAGTTCTTC
v_gene: TRBV6-2/TRBV6-3; abundance: -; d_gene: TRBD1; j_gene: TRBJ2-4; CDR3aa: CASSFRGLLAKNIQYF; CDR3nt: TGTGCCAGCAGTTTCAGGGGGCTGTTAGCCAAAAACATTCAGTACTTC
v_gene: TRBV5-4; abundance: -; d_gene: TRBD2; j_gene: TRBJ2-3; CDR3aa: CASSFLAGVIPTDTQYF; CDR3nt: TGTGCCAGCAGCTTTCTAGCGGGAGTTATTCCCACAGATACGCAGTATTTT
v_gene: TRBV7-3; abundance: -; d_gene: TRBD2; j_gene: TRBJ2-1; CDR3aa: CASSLVGGPSEQFF; CDR3nt: TGTGCCAGCAGCTTGGTGGGAGGGCCCAGTGAGCAGTTCTTC
v_gene: TRBV28; abundance: -; d_gene: TRBD1; j_gene: TRBJ2-3; CDR3aa: CASRRTGQNTDTQYF; CDR3nt: TGTGCCAGCCGCCGGACAGGGCAAAACACAGATACGCAGTATTTT
v_gene: TRBV7-2; abundance: -; d_gene: -; j_gene: TRBJ1-3; CDR3aa: CASSLESGSGNTIYF; CDR3nt: TGTGCCAGCAGCTTAGAGTCGGGGTCTGGAAACACCATATATTTT
v_gene: TRBV30; abundance: -; d_gene: TRBD1; j_gene: TRBJ1-6; CDR3aa: CAWGGSGGPNSPLHF; CDR3nt: TGTGCCTGGGGAGGTTCAGGGGGCCCTAATTCACCCCTCCACTTT
v_gene: TRBV3-1/TRBV3-2; abundance: -; d_gene: TRBD1; j_gene: TRBJ1-5; CDR3aa: CASSQTGGGNQPQHF; CDR3nt: TGTGCCAGCAGCCAAACAGGGGGTGGCAATCAGCCCCAGCATTTT
v_gene: TRBV18; abundance: -; d_gene: -; j_gene: TRBJ2-3; CDR3aa: CASSPAGTDTQYF; CDR3nt: TGTGCCAGCTCCCCCGCAGGCACAGATACGCAGTATTTT
v_gene: TRBV6-5; abundance: -; d_gene: TRBD2; j_gene: TRBJ2-1; CDR3aa: CASSYLPGRAANEQFF; CDR3nt: TGTGCCAGCAGTTACTTACCCGGGAGGGCCGCCAATGAGCAGTTCTTC
v_gene: TRBV30; abundance: -; d_gene: -; j_gene: TRBJ2-3; CDR3aa: CAWSVQVDTQYF; CDR3nt: TGTGCCTGGAGTGTACAGGTAGATACGCAGTATTTT
v_gene: TRBV5-6; abundance: -; d_gene: TRBD2; j_gene: TRBJ2-7; CDR3aa: CASSRGGEEQYF; CDR3nt: TGTGCCAGCAGCCGGGGGGGAGAAGAGCAGTACTTC
v_gene: TRBV27; abundance: -; d_gene: -; j_gene: TRBJ1-1; CDR3aa: CASSVPGGTEAFF; CDR3nt: TGTGCCAGCAGTGTCCCCGGGGGCACTGAAGCTTTCTTT
v_gene: TRBV19; abundance: -; d_gene: TRBD1; j_gene: TRBJ2-7; CDR3aa: CASLGDRVHNEQYF; CDR3nt: TGTGCCAGTCTGGGGGACAGGGTCCATAATGAGCAGTACTTC
v_gene: TRBV12-3/TRBV12-4; abundance: -; d_gene: -; j_gene: TRBJ1-1; CDR3aa: CASSFGRYTEAFF; CDR3nt: TGTGCCAGCAGTTTTGGCCGATACACTGAAGCTTTCTTT
v_gene: TRBV6-2/TRBV6-3; abundance: -; d_gene: TRBD1; j_gene: TRBJ1-5; CDR3aa: CASSYVRQGEQPQHF; CDR3nt: TGTGCCAGCAGTTACGTACGACAGGGTGAGCAGCCCCAGCATTTT
v_gene: TRBV4-3; abundance: -; d_gene: -; j_gene: TRBJ2-7; CDR3aa: CASSQDPRGYEQYF; CDR3nt: TGCGCCAGCAGCCAAGACCCCAGGGGCTACGAGCAGTACTTC